This entry concerns a single TCR beta chain. Its antigen is not identified. Assay: immunoSEQ multiplex PCR; the TCRdb copy retains only in-frame clones and omits some. The data show roughly 120,000 clones, around 85% seen once. This entry is derived from a study of T cell responses to AZD1222 COVID-19 vaccine. Study-level findings and limits: Among spike-specific TCRs, nearly half reportedly target unmutated variant regions. Repertoire collection took place solely once the T cell response had peaked. Two AZD1222 administrations were followed by greater Spike-specific TCR breadth and depth. CD4 TCRs associated with vaccination spanned spike, dominating at 160-218 and 743-854.

Per the germline V gene, CDR1 is PRHDT and CDR2 is FYEKMQ (reference sequence). With 2 bases removed from V and 7 bases from J, the gap between germline ends came to 9 bases. The CDR3 has 13 amino acids. Sample: peripheral blood, taken on day 0 of AZD1222 vaccination. The clonotype originates from an adult in good health. This chain joins TRBV13 and TRBJ2-1, with D tentatively TRBD2 (5 bases). DNA of the CDR3: TGTGCCAGCAGCTTATACGGGGATAATGAGCAGTTCTTC. It codes for CASSLYGDNEQFF.